One and the same sample provided the 15 T cell receptor beta chains below, sequenced in a study of technical replicates of blood from a few donors. The method was immunoSEQ multiplex PCR; TCRdb's version includes in-frame clones alone and lacks a portion of them. The table has fewer than 75,000 clones, approximately 90% seen once. Source material: PBMCs. The receptors were gathered from a human donor in good health. Some clones in this sample may be carry-over from other donors' samples.

The rearrangement joins TRBV9 to TRBJ2-7; 8 positions agree with TRBD2. V gave up 4 bases and J gave up 5 bases; unmatched junction bases: 11. Germline CDR1 reads SGDLS; CDR2 reads YYNGEE. This CDR3 has 15 amino acids. CDR3 bases: TGTGCCAGCAGCCGGACGGGAGGGAAGGGGGACGAGCAGTACTTC. This sequence encodes CASSRTGGKGDEQYF.

This clone showed up just once. J is TRBJ2-3 and V is TRBV19; 12 nucleotides agree with TRBD1. Per the germline V gene, CDR1 is LNHDA and CDR2 is SQIVND (reference sequence). Trimming took 7 bases from V and 4 from J; bases not matched to a gene: 12. The CDR3 is made up of 17 amino acids. CDR3 DNA sequence: TGTGCCAGTACAACTCTTCCGGGACAGGGGGCTTCAGATACGCAGTATTTT. Residues: CASTTLPGQGASDTQYF.

The V call is TRBV15, the J call TRBJ1-2, with D perhaps TRBD1 (5 bases). The CDR3 runs 13 residues. V lost 3 bases and J 4 bases, leaving 9 bases between the germline ends. Germline V CDR1 and CDR2: LNHNV, YYDKDF (reference sequence). The CDR3 protein is CATSRGEAYGYTF. As DNA, the CDR3 is TGTGCCACCAGCAGGGGGGAGGCCTATGGCTACACCTTC.

This clone was seen a handful of times. The rearrangement uses TRBV5-4 and TRBJ1-6; 7 nucleotides agree with TRBD1. The trim removed 4 bases at V and 10 bases at J, leaving 5 bases unmatched. From germline, CDR1 is SGHNT and CDR2 YYREEE (reference sequence). CDR3 length: 13 amino acids. The CDR3, as DNA: TGTGCCAGCAGCAGGGACAGAAAGTCACCCCTCCACTTT. Translation gives CASSRDRKSPLHF. The entire variable domain, with the rest obtained from reference TRBV5-4 and TRBJ1-6, is as follows: ETGVTQSPTHLIKTRGQQVTLRCSSQSGHNTVSWYQQALGQGPQFIFQYYREEENGRGNFPPRFSGLQFPNYSSELNVNALELDDSALYLCASSRDRKSPLHFGNGTRLTVT.

The J gene is TRBJ1-5, the V gene TRBV6-5; D is unclear. V was trimmed by 2 bases and J by 3 bases, leaving 11 bases between them. The germline V gene has CDR1 MNHEY and CDR2 SVGAGI. The CDR3 consists of 15 residues. The CDR3 spells CASSYGPGTNQPQHF. The CDR3 DNA is TGTGCCAGCAGTTACGGGCCAGGCACCAATCAGCCCCAGCATTTT.

The rearrangement links TRBV11-2 to TRBJ2-7; 11 positions match TRBD2. This CDR3 is 15 amino acids long. Germline V gene sequence: CDR1 SGHAT, CDR2 FQNNGV. V gave up 2 bases and J gave up 1 base; unmatched junction bases: 1. CDR3 residues: CASSLPSGRSYEQYF. DNA of the CDR3: TGTGCCAGCAGCTTACCTAGCGGGAGGTCCTACGAGCAGTACTTC.

The chain has TRBV18 and TRBJ2-5; 7 bases fit TRBD2. Germline V gene data show CDR1 as KGHSH and CDR2 as LQKENI. The J segment lost 5 bases and the V segment lost 3 bases, leaving 12 bases of the junction unmatched. This CDR3 is 16 amino acids long. The CDR3 region is CASSPSGSPDLETQYF. The CDR3 DNA sequence: TGTGCCAGCTCACCTAGCGGGTCTCCCGATTTGGAGACCCAGTACTTC.

This chain joins TRBV5-6 and TRBJ2-1; weak D call: TRBD1 (5 bases). The V gene lost 1 base and the J gene lost 12 bases, with 17 bases spanning the gap. The CDR3 spans 14 residues. Germline V gives CDR1 SGHDT, CDR2 YYEEEE. The CDR3 region is CASSLQGPTWTQFF. The CDR3 DNA sequence: TGTGCCAGCAGCTTGCAGGGCCCCACTTGGACGCAGTTCTTC.

The count of this clone is one. The V gene is TRBV4-2, the J gene TRBJ1-5; 8 bases fit TRBD1. Germline V gene sequence: CDR1 LGHNA, CDR2 YNFKEQ. Trimming at V came to 5 bases and at J to 7 bases, leaving 7 bases not matched to a gene. This CDR3 is built from 14 residues. For the CDR3, the DNA is TGTGCCAGCAGCGCCGGGACAGGTGGACAGCCCCAGCATTTT. This codes for CASSAGTGGQPQHF.

The V call is TRBV4-3, the J call TRBJ1-1, with a tentative D call TRBD1 (5 bases). The V gene's germline CDR1 is LGHNA and CDR2 YSLEER. Trimming left V 4 bases short and J 1 base short, with 19 bases between. CDR3 length: 17 amino acids. CDR3: CASSPLSRGGENTEAFF. In DNA form, the CDR3 reads TGCGCCAGCAGCCCTCTGTCAAGGGGCGGTGAGAACACTGAAGCTTTCTTT.

This rearrangement joins TRBV4-2 to TRBJ2-2, with 8 bases fitting TRBD1. Trimming at V came to 2 bases and at J to 1 base, leaving 3 bases not matched to a gene. The CDR3 is 16 residues long. Germline CDR1 reads LGHNA; CDR2 reads YNFKEQ. The CDR3 region has the DNA TGTGCCAGCAGCCAATCTGGACAGGGGAACACCGGGGAGCTGTTTTTT. Translating gives CASSQSGQGNTGELFF.

This clone was observed a few times. This chain links TRBV9 with TRBJ1-1, with 9 nucleotides matching TRBD1. Trimming at V came to 3 bases and at J to 8 bases, leaving 5 bases not matched to a gene. The CDR3 is 13 amino acids. CDR1 and CDR2 from the germline V gene are SGDLS and YYNGEE. The CDR3 nucleotides read TGTGCCAGCAGCGCTGGGACAGGGAAAGAAGCTTTCTTT. This encodes CASSAGTGKEAFF.

This chain uses TRBV7-2 with TRBJ2-5; the D gene is possibly TRBD1 (5 bases). V was cut by 5 bases and J by 2 bases, with 12 bases left in between. CDR3 length: 14 amino acids. Germline-derived CDR1 and CDR2 are SGHTA and FQGNSA. The CDR3 DNA follows: TGTGCCAGCAGCAGCCGACGGACACAAGAGACCCAGTACTTC. Translated: CASSSRRTQETQYF. Full variable domain (outside the CDR3, taken from reference TRBV7-2 and TRBJ2-5): GAGVSQSPSNKVTEKGKDVELRCDPISGHTALYWYRQSLGQGLEFLIYFQGNSAPDKSGLPSDRFSAERTGGSVSTLTIQRTQQEDSAVYLCASSSRRTQETQYFGPGTRLLVL.

This rearrangement joins TRBV5-8 to TRBJ1-2; D is perhaps TRBD1 (6 bases). The CDR3 totals 19 residues. V was pared by 4 bases and J by 4 bases, with 29 bases between. CDR1 SGHTS and CDR2 YDEGEE come from the germline V gene. CDR3 amino acids: CASSPPVGDKTTLTYGYTF. CDR3 DNA sequence: TGTGCCAGCAGCCCACCAGTTGGGGACAAGACTACATTAACCTATGGCTACACCTTC. The entire variable domain, with the rest obtained from reference TRBV5-8 and TRBJ1-2, is as follows: EAGVTQSPTHLIKTRGQQATLRCSPISGHTSVYWYQQALGLGLQFLLWYDEGEERNRGNFPPRFSGRQFPNYSSELNVNALELEDSALYLCASSPPVGDKTTLTYGYTFGSGTRLTVV.

This chain connects TRBV10-3 to TRBJ2-3; 8 bases map to TRBD2. The ends lost 4 bases at V and 2 bases at J; junction bases unmatched: 11. The germline V gene has CDR1 ENHRY and CDR2 SYGVKD. The CDR3 has 17 amino acids. The CDR3 region is CAISGIKVAGTTDTQYF. The CDR3 nucleotides are TGTGCCATCAGTGGTATCAAAGTAGCGGGGACCACAGATACGCAGTATTTT.